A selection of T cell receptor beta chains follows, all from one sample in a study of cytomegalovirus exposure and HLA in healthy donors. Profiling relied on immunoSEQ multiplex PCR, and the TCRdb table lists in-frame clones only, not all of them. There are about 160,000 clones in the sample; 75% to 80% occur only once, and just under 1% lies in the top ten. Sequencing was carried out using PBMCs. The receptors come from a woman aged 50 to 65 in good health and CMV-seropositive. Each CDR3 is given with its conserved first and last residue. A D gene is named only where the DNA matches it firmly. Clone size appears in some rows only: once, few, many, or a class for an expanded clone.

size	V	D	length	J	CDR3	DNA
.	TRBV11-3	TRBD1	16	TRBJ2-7	CASSFPRDRSAYEQYF	TGTGCCAGCAGCTTCCCTCGGGACAGGTCTGCCTACGAGCAGTACTTC
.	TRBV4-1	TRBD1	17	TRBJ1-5	CASSQKDRILLFQPQHF	TGCGCCAGCAGCCAAAAGGACAGGATCCTTTTGTTTCAGCCCCAGCATTTT
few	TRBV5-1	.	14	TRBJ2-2	CASMASPNTGELFF	TGCGCCAGCATGGCATCGCCGAACACCGGGGAGCTGTTTTTT
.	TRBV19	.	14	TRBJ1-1	CASLSTGRGTEAFF	TGTGCCAGTCTCTCGACAGGCCGGGGCACTGAAGCTTTCTTT
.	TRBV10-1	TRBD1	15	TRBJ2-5	CASSDRDRGLKTQYF	TGCGCCAGCAGTGATCGGGACAGGGGTCTGAAGACCCAGTACTTC
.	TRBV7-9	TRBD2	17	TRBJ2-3	CASSPHPGLPRTDTQYF	TGTGCCAGCAGCCCACACCCGGGACTACCCCGCACAGATACGCAGTATTTT
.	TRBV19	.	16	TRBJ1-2	CASSDGGGRGNYGYTF	TGTGCCAGTTCGGATGGAGGCGGCCGCGGTAACTATGGCTACACCTTC
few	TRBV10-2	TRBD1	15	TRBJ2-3	CASSESTGGADTQYF	TGCGCCAGCAGTGAGTCGACAGGGGGCGCAGATACGCAGTATTTT
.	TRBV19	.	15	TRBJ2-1	CASSIVDSVTSDLFF	TGTGCCAGTAGTATAGTCGACAGTGTCACCTCCGATTTGTTCTTC
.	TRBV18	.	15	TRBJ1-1	CASSPTAAGNTEAFF	TGTGCCAGCTCACCAACGGCGGCCGGAAACACTGAAGCTTTCTTT
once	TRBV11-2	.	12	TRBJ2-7	CASTQIGGEQYF	TGTGCCAGCACTCAAATAGGGGGTGAGCAGTACTTC
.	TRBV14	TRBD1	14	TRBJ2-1	CASEGQGGYNEQFF	TGTGCCAGCGAGGGACAGGGAGGCTACAATGAGCAGTTCTTC
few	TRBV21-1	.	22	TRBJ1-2	CASSKASRKTERGAQGAYGYTF	TGTGCCAGCAGCAAAGCGTCGAGAAAAACTGAGAGAGGCGCACAGGGTGCCTATGGCTACACCTTC
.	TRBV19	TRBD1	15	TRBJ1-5	CASSMDRGRNQPQHF	TGTGCCAGTAGTATGGACAGGGGGCGGAATCAGCCCCAGCATTTT
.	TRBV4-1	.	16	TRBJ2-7	CASSQGGGRFLHEQYF	TGCGCCAGCAGCCAAGGGGGGGGGCGCTTTCTCCACGAGCAGTACTTC
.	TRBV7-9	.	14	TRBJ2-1	CASSLFQGGNEQFF	TGTGCCAGCAGCTTGTTCCAGGGTGGCAATGAGCAGTTCTTC
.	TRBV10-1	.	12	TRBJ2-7	CASSAGSYEQYF	TGCGCCAGCAGTGCGGGCTCCTACGAGCAGTACTTC
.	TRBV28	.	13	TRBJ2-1	CASSLGRYNEQFF	TGTGCCAGCAGTTTGGGGCGGTACAATGAGCAGTTCTTC
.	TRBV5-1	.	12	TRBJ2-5	CASSLSGKTQYF	TGCGCCAGCAGCTTGTCAGGGAAGACCCAGTACTTC
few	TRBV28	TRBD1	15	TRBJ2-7	CASCAGTGAIYEQYF	TGTGCCAGCTGCGCCGGGACAGGGGCTATATACGAGCAGTACTTC
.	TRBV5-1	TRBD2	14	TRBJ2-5	CASSARRGEETQYF	TGCGCCAGCAGCGCGCGGCGGGGGGAAGAGACCCAGTACTTC
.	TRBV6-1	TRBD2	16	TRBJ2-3	CASSETSGRKTDTQYF	TGTGCCAGCAGTGAAACTAGCGGGAGGAAGACAGATACGCAGTATTTT
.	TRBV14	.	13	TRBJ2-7	CASSQGNSYEQYF	TGTGCCAGCAGCCAAGGAAACAGCTACGAGCAGTACTTC
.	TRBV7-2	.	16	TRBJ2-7	CASSLAFGTLSYEQYF	TGTGCCAGCAGCTTAGCTTTCGGGACATTATCCTACGAGCAGTACTTC
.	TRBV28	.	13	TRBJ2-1	CASSLTGTYEQFF	TGTGCCAGCAGTCTCACCGGGACATACGAGCAGTTCTTC
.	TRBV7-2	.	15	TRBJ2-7	CASSLEATRHYEQYF	TGTGCCAGCAGCTTAGAGGCGACTAGGCACTACGAGCAGTACTTC
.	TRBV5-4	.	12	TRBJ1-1	CAAGQMNTEAFF	TGTGCCGCAGGGCAAATGAACACTGAAGCTTTCTTT
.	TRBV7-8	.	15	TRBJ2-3	CASSLIARATDTQYF	TGTGCCAGCAGCTTAATTGCTAGAGCCACAGATACGCAGTATTTT
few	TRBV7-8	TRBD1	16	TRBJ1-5	CASGTGGAIYNQPQHF	TGTGCCAGCGGAACAGGGGGGGCCATATATAATCAGCCCCAGCATTTT
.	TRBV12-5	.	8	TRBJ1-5	CASGFGHF	TGTGCTAGTGGGTTCGGGCATTTT
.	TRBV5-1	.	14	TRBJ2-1	CASSLGTLYNEQFF	TGCGCCAGCAGCTTGGGCACACTATACAATGAGCAGTTCTTC
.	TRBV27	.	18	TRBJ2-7	CASSSRDSSLGRTYEQYF	TGTGCCAGCAGTTCACGGGACAGCTCCCTTGGGAGGACCTACGAGCAGTACTTC
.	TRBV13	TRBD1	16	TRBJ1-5	CASSSAGRSGGQPQHF	TGTGCCAGCAGCTCGGCGGGAAGGTCAGGGGGTCAGCCCCAGCATTTT
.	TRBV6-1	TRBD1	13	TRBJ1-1	CASSPRGQGSAFF	TGTGCCAGCAGTCCTAGGGGACAGGGATCAGCTTTCTTT
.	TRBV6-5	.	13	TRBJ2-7	CASSPSVRGEQYF	TGTGCCAGCAGCCCGTCGGTGAGAGGCGAGCAGTACTTC
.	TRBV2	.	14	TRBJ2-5	CASSAESGQETQYF	TGTGCCAGCAGTGCGGAGAGTGGACAAGAGACCCAGTACTTC
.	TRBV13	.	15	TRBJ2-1	CASSFPRGSYNEQFF	TGTGCCAGCAGCTTCCCCCGAGGGTCCTACAATGAGCAGTTCTTC
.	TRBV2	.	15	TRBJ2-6	CASSAIASGANVLTF	TGTGCCAGCAGTGCTATCGCCTCTGGGGCCAACGTCCTGACTTTC
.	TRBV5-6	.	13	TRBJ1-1	CASTKTVNTEAFF	TGTGCCAGCACCAAAACAGTGAACACTGAAGCTTTCTTT
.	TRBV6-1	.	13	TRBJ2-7	CASSIAESYEQYF	TGTGCCAGCAGTATCGCTGAGTCCTACGAGCAGTACTTC
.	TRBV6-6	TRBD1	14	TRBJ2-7	CASSRDRGPVEQYF	TGTGCCAGCAGTCGGGACAGGGGGCCAGTCGAGCAGTACTTC